A single sample gave rise to the 13 T cell receptor beta chains below, sequenced in a study of PD-L1 blockade in urothelial cancer. Only in-frame clones appear in the TCRdb table, and some are missing; sequencing was by immunoSEQ multiplex PCR. The data hold more than 75,000 clones, with roughly 90% observed a single time. Sequencing used PBMCs, obtained around atezolizumab (anti-PD-L1) treatment. The receptors originated from a man aged 55 to 70 with urothelial cancer.

The chain has TRBV5-4 and TRBJ1-4; 9 bases are shared with TRBD1. This CDR3 is 16 amino acids long. Trimming removed 0 bases from V and 5 bases from J; junction bases left unmatched: 5. CDR1 and CDR2 from the germline V gene are SGHNT and YYREEE (reference sequence). The CDR3 reads CASSLVGQGGNEKLFF. The CDR3 region has the DNA TGTGCCAGCAGCTTGGTGGGACAGGGAGGGAATGAAAAACTGTTTTTT.

V is TRBV10-3 and J is TRBJ2-2, with D hard to call. The V and J ends lost 5 bases and 8 bases respectively, with 15 bases between them. The CDR3 length is 14 residues. Germline-derived CDR1 and CDR2 are ENHRY and SYGVKD. CDR3 bases: TGTGCCATCAGTCCCGACCGAAACAGTGGGGAGCTGTTTTTT. This translates into CAISPDRNSGELFF.

This rearrangement joins TRBV7-3 to TRBJ1-6, with D perhaps TRBD1 (6 bases). Germline V gene lookup returns CDR1 SGHTA and CDR2 FQGTGA. Between the trimmed V and J ends, which lost 1 base and 7 bases, there was a span of 8 bases. The length of the CDR3 is 14 residues. CDR3 sequence (DNA): TGTGCCAGCAGCTTAAGCAGGGGCAATTCACCCCTCCACTTT. It specifies CASSLSRGNSPLHF.

The rearrangement joins TRBV19 to TRBJ2-7, with 8 bases fitting TRBD1. The CDR3 extends over 16 amino acids. J gave up 3 bases and V 7 bases, and 14 bases lay outside the gene matches. Germline V gene sequence: CDR1 LNHDA, CDR2 SQIVND (reference sequence). Here the CDR3 DNA reads TGTGCCAGTATGGGGACCGGGCAGGGGGCAAACTACGAGCAGTACTTC. Protein product: CASMGTGQGANYEQYF.

V gene TRBV30 combines with J gene TRBJ2-1; possible D gene TRBD2, 6 bases. V lost 0 bases and J 3 bases, leaving 9 bases between the germline ends. Germline loops: CDR1 GTSNPN, CDR2 SVGIG (reference sequence). CDR3 length: 14 amino acids. CDR3 residues: CAWSVRGLYNEQFF. CDR3 nucleotide sequence: TGTGCCTGGAGTGTACGGGGACTCTACAATGAGCAGTTCTTC.

The chain uses TRBV2 and TRBJ2-5; TRBD2 aligns across 13 bases. This CDR3 is 14 amino acids long. Germline assignment: CDR1 SNHLY and CDR2 FYNNEI. Trimming took 4 bases from V and 4 from J; bases not matched to a gene: 0. CDR3 region: CASSGLAGGETQYF. The CDR3 nucleotides are TGTGCCAGCAGTGGACTAGCGGGAGGAGAGACCCAGTACTTC.

The rearrangement links TRBV5-1 to TRBJ1-4, with 10 nucleotides matching TRBD1. The CDR3 runs to 14 residues. The V segment lost 2 bases and the J segment 7 bases; nucleotides outside the gene matches: 2. Germline V gives CDR1 SGHRS, CDR2 YFSETQ. The CDR3 here is CASSFGQGGEKLFF. CDR3 DNA sequence: TGCGCCAGCAGCTTTGGACAGGGGGGTGAAAAACTGTTTTTT.

This CDR3 is CASRIDGQGMETQYF. DNA for the CDR3: TGTGCCAGTCGCATAGACGGTCAGGGGATGGAGACCCAGTACTTC. J is TRBJ2-5 and V is TRBV2; possible D gene TRBD1, 6 bases. The CDR3 is 15 amino acids. The germline V and J ends were trimmed by 9 bases and 5 bases, with 22 bases remaining between them. Per the germline V gene, CDR1 is SNHLY and CDR2 is FYNNEI.

The chain links TRBV21-1 to TRBJ2-5; TRBD1 is the table's D call and was not checked against the DNA. TRBV21-1 is noted as a pseudogene. The CDR3 runs to 19 residues. CDR3 in amino acids: CASSKVVGGTGLSLETQYF. CDR3 coding DNA: TGTGCCAGCAGCAAAGTGGTCGGCGGGACAGGGCTTAGCTTGGAGACCCAGTACTTC.

This clone was seen a single time. The chain links TRBV5-1 to TRBJ2-5; 9 positions match TRBD1. CDR3 length equals 15 residues. Germline CDR1 and CDR2: SGHRS and YFSETQ. V trimming: 1 base; J trimming: 1 base; junction bases outside the gene matches: 2. CDR3 amino acids: CASSLSGQGQETQYF. For the CDR3, the DNA is TGCGCCAGCAGCTTGTCGGGACAGGGCCAAGAGACCCAGTACTTC.

The chain uses TRBV6-5 and TRBJ2-7, with 8 bases that match TRBD2. The CDR3 is 13 amino acids. Germline V CDR1 and CDR2: MNHEY, SVGAGI. The trim removed 4 bases at V and 6 bases at J, leaving 5 bases unmatched. The CDR3 sequence: CASSLRLAGEQYF. The CDR3 region has the DNA TGTGCCAGCAGTTTGCGGCTAGCGGGCGAGCAGTACTTC.

This sequence joins TRBV6-1 and TRBJ2-2; 9 nucleotides match TRBD1. This CDR3 is 13 amino acids long. Germline CDR1 reads MNHNS; CDR2 reads SASEGT. Trimming took 8 bases from V and 4 from J; bases not matched to a gene: 2. The CDR3 protein is CASGGQGTGELFF. The CDR3 nucleotides read TGTGCCAGCGGGGGACAGGGCACCGGGGAGCTGTTTTTT.

The V and J genes are TRBV28 and TRBJ2-1, with a tentative D call TRBD1 (7 bases). The CDR3 runs to 15 residues. V lost 5 bases and J 3 bases, leaving 14 bases between the germline ends. CDR1 MDHEN and CDR2 SYDVKM come from the germline V gene. CDR3 loop: CASSPGGTVYNEQFF. The CDR3 DNA sequence: TGTGCCAGCAGTCCTGGAGGGACAGTCTACAATGAGCAGTTCTTC.